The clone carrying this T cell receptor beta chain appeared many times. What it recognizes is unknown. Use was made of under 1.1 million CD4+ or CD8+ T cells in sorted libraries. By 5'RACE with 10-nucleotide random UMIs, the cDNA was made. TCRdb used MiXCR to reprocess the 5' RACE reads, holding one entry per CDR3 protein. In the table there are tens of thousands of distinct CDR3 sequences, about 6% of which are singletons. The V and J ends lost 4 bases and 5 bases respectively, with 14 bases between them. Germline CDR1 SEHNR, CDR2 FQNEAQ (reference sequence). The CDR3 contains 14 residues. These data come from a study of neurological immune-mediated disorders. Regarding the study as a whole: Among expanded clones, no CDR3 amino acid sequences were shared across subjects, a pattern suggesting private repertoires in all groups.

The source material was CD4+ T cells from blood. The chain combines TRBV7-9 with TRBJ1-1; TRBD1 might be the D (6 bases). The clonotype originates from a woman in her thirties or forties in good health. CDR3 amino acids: CASSWGGQGTEAFF. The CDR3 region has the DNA TGTGCCAGCAGCTGGGGGGGGCAGGGGACTGAAGCTTTCTTT.